The 27 T cell receptor beta chains listed next were all sequenced from one sample in a study of T cells in Graves' hyperthyroidism and ophthalmopathy. Amplification of TCR beta CDR3 regions was performed using RNA transcripts as template. Researchers ran a first-round RT-PCR on the TCR CDR3 using the HTBI primer set. TCRdb ran MiXCR on the multiplex PCR reads and lists one entry per CDR3 protein. The data hold 250,000 to 300,000 distinct CDR3 sequences, with less than 15% observed a single time. The material sequenced was blood. The receptors here all came from a woman between 35 and 50 years old with Graves' hyperthyroidism that later progressed to Graves' ophthalmopathy.

This clonotype was observed at least ten times. The rearrangement joins TRBV20-1 to TRBJ1-2; 7 bases align to TRBD1. J lost 4 bases, V lost 3 bases, and 8 bases had no gene match. The CDR3 contains 14 residues. Germline values: CDR1 DFQATT, CDR2 SNEGSKA (reference sequence). The CDR3 bases are TGCAGTGCTAGGTGGCCACAGGGGCCCTATGGCTACACCTTC. Translating gives CSARWPQGPYGYTF.

This clonotype was recorded at least ten times. The chain carries TRBV4-2 and TRBJ2-7; no clear D. CDR1 LGHNA and CDR2 YNFKEQ come from the germline V gene. Trimming pared 0 bases from V and 3 bases from J, leaving 15 bases between. The CDR3 contains 16 residues. The DNA of the CDR3 is TGTGCCAGCAGCCAAGAACGTGGGTTTGGTGACTACGAGCAGTACTTC. Its protein is CASSQERGFGDYEQYF.

This clonotype was detected ten times or more. The rearrangement links TRBV24-1 to TRBJ2-2; TRBD1 matches 7 bases. After removal of 4 bases from V and 3 bases from J, the junction contained 4 bases not matched to a gene. Germline V gene data show CDR1 as KGHDR and CDR2 as SFDVKD. The CDR3 loop spans 15 amino acids. DNA for the CDR3: TGTGCCACCAGTGAGACAGGGCTTGACACCGGGGAGCTGTTTTTT. It yields the protein CATSETGLDTGELFF.

This clonotype was detected many times. The rearrangement links TRBV2 to TRBJ2-3; D not certain. V lost 2 bases and J 1 base, leaving 7 bases between the germline ends. CDR1 is SNHLY, CDR2 FYNNEI, per germline. This CDR3 contains 14 residues. CDR3 loop: CASSEQLRTDTQYF. For the CDR3, the DNA is TGTGCCAGCAGTGAACAACTACGCACAGATACGCAGTATTTT.

The table lists this clonotype with many counts. The chain joins TRBV28 to TRBJ1-1, with 7 bases that match TRBD1. The CDR3 runs 16 residues. Germline V lookup: CDR1 MDHEN, CDR2 SYDVKM. With 3 bases clipped from V and 3 bases from J, the junction kept 10 bases outside the gene matches. The CDR3 DNA follows: TGTGCCAGCAGTTTCATCTTAGGTCAGGGGGACACTGAAGCTTTCTTT. Translation gives CASSFILGQGDTEAFF.

V usage is TRBV19 and J usage is TRBJ1-2, with D possibly matching TRBD1 (5 bases). Germline V gives CDR1 LNHDA, CDR2 SQIVND (reference sequence). V lost 6 bases to trimming and J lost 4 bases, with 15 bases between them. CDR3 length: 14 amino acids. The CDR3 coding sequence is TGTGCCAGTAGCTCCGGGAGGGGCGTCTATGGCTACACCTTC. Its translation: CASSSGRGVYGYTF.

The V and J genes are TRBV6-1 and TRBJ1-5; maybe TRBD1 (6 bases). Germline V gene data show CDR1 as MNHNS and CDR2 as SASEGT. The CDR3 is 16 residues long. Trimming shortened V by 6 bases and J by 4 bases, and 19 bases separated the two germline ends. Here the CDR3 reads CASSSITGTLNQPQHF. CDR3 bases: TGTGCCAGCAGCTCTATAACCGGGACACTTAATCAGCCCCAGCATTTT.

The CDR3 coding sequence is TGTGCCAGCAGTGGAGGGATAGCGGCCGGTCAAGAGACCCAGTACTTC. Translated, it gives CASSGGIAAGQETQYF. The chain employs TRBV2 and TRBJ2-5, with D possibly being TRBD2 (6 bases). Germline CDR1 SNHLY, CDR2 FYNNEI. Trimming cost V 4 bases and J 2 bases, with 17 bases left between them. CDR3 length: 16 residues.

The genes are TRBV12-3 or TRBV12-4 and TRBJ1-2; 7 bases map to TRBD1. This CDR3 has 15 amino acids. Germline trimming cut 6 bases from V and 7 bases from J; bases unmatched to any gene: 14. CDR3 sequence reads: CASSRGELTGTGYTF. As DNA, the CDR3 is TGTGCCAGCAGCAGGGGTGAACTGACAGGGACTGGCTACACCTTC.

This clonotype was seen many times. J is TRBJ2-3 and V is TRBV7-9; D gene uncertain. The CDR3 contains 15 residues. Trimming pared 1 base from V and 3 bases from J, leaving 11 bases between. Germline assignment: CDR1 SEHNR and CDR2 FQNEAQ (reference sequence). CDR3 amino acids: CASSLGLVGTDTQYF. CDR3 sequence (DNA): TGTGCCAGCAGCTTAGGGCTAGTCGGAACAGATACGCAGTATTTT.

This clonotype was seen at least ten times. The chain combines TRBV18 with TRBJ2-5, with unresolved D. CDR1 KGHSH and CDR2 LQKENI come from the germline V gene. The CDR3 length is 13 residues. V lost 4 bases and J 2 bases, leaving 8 bases between the germline ends. The DNA for the CDR3 is TGTGCCAGCTCACGTACCGCACAAGAGACCCAGTACTTC. As protein: CASSRTAQETQYF.

This clonotype was counted many times. The chain combines TRBV30 with TRBJ2-2; D may be TRBD2 (7 bases). The ends were cut back, 2 bases at V and 6 bases at J, with 16 bases in the middle. The germline V gene has CDR1 GTSNPN and CDR2 SVGIG (reference sequence). The CDR3 is 15 amino acids. The CDR3 nucleotides read TGTGCCTGGAGTAAGGGGGGGGGCGTCGCCGGGGAGCTGTTTTTT. Protein: CAWSKGGGVAGELFF.

This clonotype has a count of ten or more. The gene calls are TRBV12-3 or TRBV12-4 and TRBJ2-6; no firm D call. V was pared by 6 bases and J by 2 bases, with 11 bases between. The CDR3 has 15 amino acids. The CDR3 protein is CASSPSLPGANVLTF. The CDR3 bases are TGTGCCAGCAGCCCCTCCCTCCCTGGGGCCAACGTCCTGACTTTC.

The chain couples TRBV20-1 to TRBJ2-1, with 11 nucleotides matching TRBD1. Germline trimming cut 6 bases from V and 5 bases from J; bases unmatched to any gene: 30. Per the germline V gene, CDR1 is DFQATT and CDR2 is SNEGSKA (reference sequence). The CDR3 length is 22 residues. The CDR3: CSADKIYFGTGGHGTGDNEQFF. CDR3 sequence (DNA): TGCAGTGCCGACAAAATTTATTTTGGGACAGGGGGACATGGTACAGGGGACAATGAGCAGTTCTTC.

The genes are TRBV18 and TRBJ1-4; D may be TRBD1 (5 bases). Germline V gene data show CDR1 as KGHSH and CDR2 as LQKENI. The germline V and J ends were trimmed by 6 bases and 8 bases, with 16 bases remaining between them. The CDR3 runs 14 residues. CDR3 residues: CASSDNVVEEKLFF. In DNA form, the CDR3 reads TGTGCCAGCTCGGACAACGTGGTGGAGGAAAAACTGTTTTTT.

The V gene is TRBV6-1, the J gene TRBJ1-5; tentatively, D is TRBD1 (6 bases). The germline gives CDR1 MNHNS, CDR2 SASEGT. V was pared by 6 bases and J by 3 bases, with 24 bases between. The CDR3 spans 18 residues. Here the CDR3 DNA reads TGTGCCAGCAGGTTGTCGAGCGGGGGCGCTGAACCCAATCAGCCCCAGCATTTT. Residues: CASRLSSGGAEPNQPQHF.

V and J are TRBV12-3 or TRBV12-4 and TRBJ2-1; D possibly corresponds to TRBD1 (6 bases). V was pared by 6 bases and J by 9 bases, with 21 bases between. This CDR3 region has 15 residues. The CDR3 DNA reads TGTGCCAGCAGCTTAAGGTTGGACAGCATTGGTGAGCAGTTCTTC. This gives the protein CASSLRLDSIGEQFF.

This clonotype was recorded many times. The genes are TRBV19 and TRBJ1-4; a weak D match, TRBD1 (5 bases). In germline, CDR1 is LNHDA, CDR2 SQIVND (reference sequence). This CDR3 is built from 13 residues. Trimming stripped 5 bases from V and 8 bases from J, with 12 bases between. The CDR3 DNA is TGTGCCAGTAGTGGGGCGGAGGTAGAAAAACTGTTTTTT. Its translation: CASSGAEVEKLFF.

There are many counts of this clonotype. The chain combines TRBV3-1 with TRBJ2-1, with D perhaps matching TRBD2 (6 bases). In germline, CDR1 is LGHDT, CDR2 YNNKEL (reference sequence). The V end was cut by 3 bases, the J end by 8 bases, with 14 bases between. The CDR3 is 14 amino acids. CDR3 sequence (DNA): TGTGCCAGCAGCCACCCGGGGGAAGGGGATGAGCAGTTCTTC. This gives the protein CASSHPGEGDEQFF.

This clonotype was observed at least ten times. The chain is built from TRBV10-2 and TRBJ1-2; D is undetermined. V gave up 8 bases and J gave up 8 bases, with 9 bases separating them. The CDR3 contains 10 residues. Germline V CDR1 and CDR2: WSHSY, SAAADI. The CDR3: CASEKPGYTF. CDR3 in DNA: TGCGCCAGCGAGAAACCCGGCTACACCTTC.

This clonotype was counted ten times or more. The chain carries TRBV14 and TRBJ2-2, with 10 positions matching TRBD2. Germline CDR1 SGHDN, CDR2 FVKESK. This CDR3 contains 14 residues. The junction had 3 bases not matched to a gene; V was cut back by 3 bases and J by 8 bases. CDR3 region: CASSQLAGAGELFF. The CDR3 nucleotides read TGTGCCAGCAGCCAGCTAGCGGGAGCGGGGGAGCTGTTTTTT. The full variable domain, in which reference TRBV14 and TRBJ2-2 provide the parts outside the CDR3, is EAGVTQFPSHSVIEKGQTVTLRCDPISGHDNLYWYRRVMGKEIKFLLHFVKESKQDESGMPNNRFLAERTGGTYSTLKVQPAELEDSGVYFCASSQLAGAGELFFGEGSRLTVL.

This clonotype was found many times. The chain carries TRBV6-1 and TRBJ2-7, with D perhaps TRBD1 or TRBD2 (5 bases each). Germline V gene data show CDR1 as MNHNS and CDR2 as SASEGT. Deletions cut 6 bases from V and 6 bases from J, with 24 bases between. The CDR3 is made up of 16 amino acids. CDR3 amino acids: CASSPNPGPSTGEQYF. CDR3 DNA: TGTGCCAGCAGCCCCAATCCGGGACCTTCTACGGGCGAGCAGTACTTC.

DNA for the CDR3: TGTGCCAGCAGACTAAGCGGTCCCTACGAGCAGTACTTC. Translation: CASRLSGPYEQYF. J is TRBJ2-7 and V is TRBV28; the D gene is possibly TRBD2 (5 bases). Per the germline V gene, CDR1 is MDHEN and CDR2 is SYDVKM. V lost 6 bases, J lost 2 bases, and 11 bases lay in between. This CDR3 has 13 residues.

This clonotype was picked up many times. The chain uses TRBV11-2 and TRBJ2-1; a weak D match, TRBD2 (5 bases). The V gene's germline CDR1 is SGHAT and CDR2 FQNNGV. V was cut by 1 base and J by 0 bases, with 7 bases left in between. The CDR3 sequence is 15 residues long. DNA for the CDR3: TGTGCCAGCAGCTTAGGCGGAGGCTCCTACAATGAGCAGTTCTTC. As protein: CASSLGGGSYNEQFF.

There are a few counts of this clonotype. V and J are TRBV12-5 and TRBJ1-1; TRBD1 aligns across 7 bases. CDR1 is LGHNT and CDR2 is FRNRAP in the germline V gene. The junction had 7 bases not matched to a gene; V was cut back by 2 bases and J by 4 bases. The CDR3 length is 15 residues. The CDR3: CASGLITGEVTEAFF. In DNA, the CDR3 is TGTGCTAGTGGTTTGATCACAGGGGAAGTCACTGAAGCTTTCTTT.

This clonotype was detected many times. J is TRBJ2-1 and V is TRBV27, with D possibly TRBD1 on 6 matching bases. V lost 6 bases and J lost 5, with 23 bases in between. There are 17 residues in the CDR3. Per the germline V gene, CDR1 is MNHEY and CDR2 is SMNVEV (reference sequence). This CDR3 reads CASRTMTGPNGHNEQFF. DNA of the CDR3: TGTGCCAGCAGAACCATGACAGGACCAAATGGTCACAATGAGCAGTTCTTC.

This clonotype came up a few times. The genes are TRBV4-2 and TRBJ2-2, with 7 positions matching TRBD2. CDR1 and CDR2 from the germline V gene are LGHNA and YNFKEQ. The V gene end was trimmed by 5 bases and the J gene end by 3 bases; junction bases not matched to a gene: 9. CDR3 length: 16 amino acids. CDR3 sequence (DNA): TGTGCCAGCAGCTGGGGGAGGGGTGGGGACACCGGGGAGCTGTTTTTT. This gives the protein CASSWGRGGDTGELFF.